The T cell receptor beta chain described here comes from a study of blood T cell repertoires in COVID-19. Germline values: CDR1 SEHNR, CDR2 FQNEAQ (reference sequence). The CDR3 extends over 14 amino acids. V gave up 5 bases and J gave up 1 base; unmatched junction bases: 2. Methods used by the authors: The assay estimated nucleated cells by amplifying reference gene primers. Sequencing used immunoSEQ multiplex PCR; TCRdb keeps in-frame clones, though not all of them. V and J calls and clone size are given by that table; D and trimming were obtained from the DNA. This sample has approximately 65,000 clones, with approximately 93% found just once.

This receptor was obtained from a man aged 70-80 years with active COVID-19. The specimen was peripheral blood. The rearrangement links TRBV7-9 to TRBJ1-1; 9 bases are a match to TRBD1. The CDR3 is CASSDRGKNTEAFF. The CDR3 DNA reads TGTGCCAGCAGCGACAGGGGGAAGAACACTGAAGCTTTCTTT.